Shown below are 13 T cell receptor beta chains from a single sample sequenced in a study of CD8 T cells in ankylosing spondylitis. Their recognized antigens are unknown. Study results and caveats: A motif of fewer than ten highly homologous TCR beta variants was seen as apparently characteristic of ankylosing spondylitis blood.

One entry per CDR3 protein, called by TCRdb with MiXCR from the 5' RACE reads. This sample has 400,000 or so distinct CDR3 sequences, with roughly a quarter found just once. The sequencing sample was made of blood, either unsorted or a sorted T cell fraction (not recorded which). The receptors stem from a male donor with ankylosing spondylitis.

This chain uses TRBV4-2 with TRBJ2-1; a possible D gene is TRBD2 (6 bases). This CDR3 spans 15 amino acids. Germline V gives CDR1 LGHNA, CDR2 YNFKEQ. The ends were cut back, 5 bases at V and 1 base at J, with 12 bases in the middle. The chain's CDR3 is CASSAGLQSYNEQFF. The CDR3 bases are TGTGCCAGCAGCGCGGGACTCCAATCCTACAATGAGCAGTTCTTC.

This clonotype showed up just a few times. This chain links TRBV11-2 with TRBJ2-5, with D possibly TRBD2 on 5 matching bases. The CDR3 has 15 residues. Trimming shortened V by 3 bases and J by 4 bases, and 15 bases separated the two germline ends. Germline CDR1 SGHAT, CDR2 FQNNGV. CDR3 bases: TGTGCCAGCAGCTTCCCCCGAGGGCGTTCAGAGACCCAGTACTTC. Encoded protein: CASSFPRGRSETQYF.

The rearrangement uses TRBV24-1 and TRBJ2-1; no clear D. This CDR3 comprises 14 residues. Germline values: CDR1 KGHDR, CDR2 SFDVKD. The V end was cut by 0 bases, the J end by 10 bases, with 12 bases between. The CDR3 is CATSDLLGNREQFF. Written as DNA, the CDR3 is TGTGCCACCAGTGATTTGTTGGGGAACCGGGAGCAGTTCTTC.

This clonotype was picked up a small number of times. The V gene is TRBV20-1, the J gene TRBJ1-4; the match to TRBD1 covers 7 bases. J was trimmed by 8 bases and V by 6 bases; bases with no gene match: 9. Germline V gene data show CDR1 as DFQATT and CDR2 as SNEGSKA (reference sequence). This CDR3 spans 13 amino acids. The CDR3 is CSAIQGREEKLFF. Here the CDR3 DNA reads TGCAGTGCCATACAGGGGCGGGAGGAAAAACTGTTTTTT.

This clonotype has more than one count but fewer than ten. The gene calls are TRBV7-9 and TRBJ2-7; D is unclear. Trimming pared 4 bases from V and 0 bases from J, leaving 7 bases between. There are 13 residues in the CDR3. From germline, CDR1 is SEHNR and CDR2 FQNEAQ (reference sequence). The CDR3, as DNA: TGTGCCAGCAGCTCCCGAAGCTCCTACGAGCAGTACTTC. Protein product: CASSSRSSYEQYF.

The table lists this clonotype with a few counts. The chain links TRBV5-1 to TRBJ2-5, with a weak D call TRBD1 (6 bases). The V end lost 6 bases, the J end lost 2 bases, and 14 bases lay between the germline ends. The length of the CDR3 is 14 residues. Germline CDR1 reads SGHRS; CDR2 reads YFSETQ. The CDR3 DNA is TGCGCCAGCACCTACAACAGGGCTCAAGAGACCCAGTACTTC. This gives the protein CASTYNRAQETQYF.

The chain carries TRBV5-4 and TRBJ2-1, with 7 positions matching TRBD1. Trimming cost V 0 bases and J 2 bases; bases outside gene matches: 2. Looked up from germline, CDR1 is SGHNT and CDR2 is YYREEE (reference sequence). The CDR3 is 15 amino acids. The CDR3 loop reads CASSLDQGAYNEQFF. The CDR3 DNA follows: TGTGCCAGCAGCTTGGATCAGGGGGCCTACAATGAGCAGTTCTTC.

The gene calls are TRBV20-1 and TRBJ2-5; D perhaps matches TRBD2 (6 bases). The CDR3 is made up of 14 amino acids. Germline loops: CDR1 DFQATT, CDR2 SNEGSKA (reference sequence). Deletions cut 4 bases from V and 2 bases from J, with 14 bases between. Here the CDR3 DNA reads TGCAGTGCTAATCGAGCGGGTGAACAAGAGACCCAGTACTTC. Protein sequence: CSANRAGEQETQYF.

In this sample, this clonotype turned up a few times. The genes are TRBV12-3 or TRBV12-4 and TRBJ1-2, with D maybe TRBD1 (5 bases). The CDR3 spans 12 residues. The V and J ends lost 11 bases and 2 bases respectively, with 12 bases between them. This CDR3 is CASMGGNYGYTF. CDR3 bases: TGTGCCTCTATGGGGGGGAACTATGGCTACACCTTC.

CDR3: CASSYRQLLGLNEQYF. The CDR3 DNA reads TGTGCCAGCAGCTACCGGCAACTACTAGGATTGAACGAGCAGTACTTC. The chain links TRBV11-2 to TRBJ2-7; tentative D call: TRBD2 (5 bases). The length of the CDR3 is 16 residues. V was pared by 4 bases and J by 5 bases, with 21 bases between. The V gene's germline CDR1 is SGHAT and CDR2 FQNNGV.

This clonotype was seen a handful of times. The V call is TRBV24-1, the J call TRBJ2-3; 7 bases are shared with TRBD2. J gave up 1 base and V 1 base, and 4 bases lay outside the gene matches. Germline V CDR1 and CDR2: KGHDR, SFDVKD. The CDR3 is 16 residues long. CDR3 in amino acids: CATSDFGGGGTDTQYF. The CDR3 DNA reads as TGTGCCACCAGTGATTTCGGGGGAGGGGGCACAGATACGCAGTATTTT.

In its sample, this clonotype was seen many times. CDR3 in DNA: TGTGCCAGCAGTACAGACAGCTCCTACAATGAGCAGTTCTTC. Protein sequence: CASSTDSSYNEQFF. The J gene is TRBJ2-1, the V gene TRBV6-1, with D possibly being TRBD1 (5 bases). With 5 bases removed from V and 0 bases from J, the gap between germline ends came to 8 bases. CDR3 size: 14 residues. From germline, CDR1 is MNHNS and CDR2 SASEGT.

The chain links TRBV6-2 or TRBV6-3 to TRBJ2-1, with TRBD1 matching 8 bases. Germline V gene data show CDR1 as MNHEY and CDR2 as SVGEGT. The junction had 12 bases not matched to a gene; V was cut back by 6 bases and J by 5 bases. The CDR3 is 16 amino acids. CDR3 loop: CASRKTRQGPDNEQFF. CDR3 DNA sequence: TGTGCCAGCAGGAAAACCCGACAGGGGCCCGACAATGAGCAGTTCTTC.